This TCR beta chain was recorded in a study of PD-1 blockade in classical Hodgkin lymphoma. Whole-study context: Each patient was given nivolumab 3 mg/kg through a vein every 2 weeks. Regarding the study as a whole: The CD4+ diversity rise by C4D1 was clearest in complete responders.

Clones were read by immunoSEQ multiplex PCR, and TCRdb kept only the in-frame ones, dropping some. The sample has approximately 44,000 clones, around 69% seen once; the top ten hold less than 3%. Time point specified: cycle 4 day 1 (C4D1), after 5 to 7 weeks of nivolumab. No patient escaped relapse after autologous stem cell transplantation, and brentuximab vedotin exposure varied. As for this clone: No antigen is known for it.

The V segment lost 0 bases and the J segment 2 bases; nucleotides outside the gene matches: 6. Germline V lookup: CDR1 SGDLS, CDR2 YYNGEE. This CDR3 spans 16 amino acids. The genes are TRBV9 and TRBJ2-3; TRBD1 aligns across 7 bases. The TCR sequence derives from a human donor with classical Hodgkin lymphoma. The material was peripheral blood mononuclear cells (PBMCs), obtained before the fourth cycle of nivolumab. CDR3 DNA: TGTGCCAGCAGCGTAGAGACAGGGACCGTCACAGATACGCAGTATTTT. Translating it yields CASSVETGTVTDTQYF.